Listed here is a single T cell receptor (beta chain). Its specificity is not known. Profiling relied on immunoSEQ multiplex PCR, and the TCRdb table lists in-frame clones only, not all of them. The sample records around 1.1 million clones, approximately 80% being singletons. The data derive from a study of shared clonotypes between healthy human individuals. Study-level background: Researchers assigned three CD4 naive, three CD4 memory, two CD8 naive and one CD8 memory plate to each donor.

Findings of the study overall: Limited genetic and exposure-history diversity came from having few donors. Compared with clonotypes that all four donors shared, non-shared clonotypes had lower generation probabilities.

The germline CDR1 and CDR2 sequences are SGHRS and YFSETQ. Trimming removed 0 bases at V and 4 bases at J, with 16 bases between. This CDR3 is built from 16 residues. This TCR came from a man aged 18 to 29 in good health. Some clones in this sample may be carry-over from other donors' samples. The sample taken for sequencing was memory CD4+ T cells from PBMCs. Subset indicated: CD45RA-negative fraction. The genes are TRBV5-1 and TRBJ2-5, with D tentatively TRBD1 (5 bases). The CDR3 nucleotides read TGCGCCAGCAGCTTGGTAGGGCCAGGGCAAGGAGAGACCCAGTACTTC. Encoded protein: CASSLVGPGQGETQYF. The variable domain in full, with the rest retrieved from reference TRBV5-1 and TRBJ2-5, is KAGVTQTPRYLIKTRGQQVTLSCSPISGHRSVSWYQQTPGQGLQFLFEYFSETQRNKGNFPGRFSGRQFSNSRSEMNVSTLELGDSALYLCASSLVGPGQGETQYFGPGTRLLVL.